The T cell receptor (beta chain) described here comes from a study of T cell responses to AZD1222 COVID-19 vaccine (dated by TCRdb to about 2021). Turning to the overall study: TCR sequencing was performed for 230 to 250 trial participants, of whom some 200 were given two doses of AZD1222 and around 25 were given two doses of MenACWY control vaccine. Trial participants were enrolled by age into 18-55, 56-69 and 70-plus year subgroups, with roughly 160, 29 and 62 TCR-sequenced participants respectively.

The CDR3 regions of human TCRbeta chains were subjected to immunosequencing. The original pipeline was this. TCRs in the repertoires were matched against a reference library of SARS-CoV-2-specific TCRs that had been generated with the MIRA antigen-specificity platform. Breadth was defined as the fraction of unique TCRs that were SARS-CoV-2-associated, and depth was defined as the fraction of total T cells that were SARS-CoV-2-associated. Using the MIRA data, each spike-specific TCR was assigned both to the spike region to which the TCR was reactive and to a CD4 or CD8 class. Log10-transformed breadth and depth values were compared by one-way ANOVA with Sidak's multiple comparisons tests. The source is immuneACCESS, and TCRdb retained only in-frame sequences with V and J called. Part of the clones is not carried over; for the studies checked, unresolved V genes explain less than half of this, and the remainder is unexplained. Clone size and V and J calls were adopted from that table, with D and trimming inferred from the DNA. The sample includes 90,000 to 130,000 clones, with around 93% observed a single time. Around 2.8% of the sample rests with the top ten.

The CDR3, from cysteine to phenylalanine, totals 17 residues. Only CDR3 DNA remains: 51 bases, in frame from the first base. V is pruned by 1 base and J by 6 bases, leaving 7 bases of the junction without a gene match. The germline V gene yields KGHDR for CDR1 and SFDVKD for CDR2. The time point label on this specimen signifies: about 28 days (+/-7) after the second vaccine dose. AZD1222 recipients given second doses at about 4 weeks or at about 12 weeks were pooled, since spike-specific TCR depth and breadth were not found to differ between the two schedules. Samples from vaccinated people were obtained from the UK trials COV001 and COV002, which included a single-blind randomized controlled phase 2/3 trial of AZD1222 (ChAdOx1 nCoV-19) in healthy adults. For TCRbeta chain sequencing, PBMC samples were collected from trial participants at day 0 and at day 28 after the second dose. Regarding this clone: What this receptor recognizes is not known. Per-nucleotide qualities are absent, and no much larger clonotype sits a single base away.

Overall study outcomes, separate from this receptor: Nearly half of unique spike-specific TCRs reportedly recognized epitopes outside regions mutated in the B.1.351 and B.1.1.7 variants. Only five or six AZD1222 recipients were SARS-CoV-2 seropositive at baseline, limiting conclusions about previously exposed vaccinees. Because no samples from the day 14 peak response were available, repertoires could be characterized only after the peak T cell response. Spike-specific TCR breadth and depth rose significantly after two AZD1222 doses compared with day 0 and with MenACWY recipients. The 56-69-year group was small, and its depth increase did not reach significance, likely because of low power. The whole spike protein was spanned by vaccine-associated CD4 TCRs, and dominant responses were seen in regions 160-218 and 743-854. Participants were mostly white British and included more females than males, and it was suggested by the authors that clonal diversity may have been underestimated.

The chain is made from TRBV24-1 and TRBJ2-1; 11 bases in between match TRBD2. The sample consisted of peripheral blood, taken 28 days after the second AZD1222 dose. This TCR derives from an adult who received the AZD1222 COVID-19 vaccine. The DNA sequence is TGTGCCACCAGTGATTTAAGTGCTAGCGGGGGGCTCAATGAGCAGTTCTTC. Protein translation: CATSDLSASGGLNEQFF.